Ten or more counts support the clone carrying this TCR beta chain. This CDR3 is built from 13 residues. The V gene's germline CDR1 is SQVTM and CDR2 ANQGSEA. With V trimmed by 5 bases and J by 2 bases, 4 bases remained unmatched. The sample is drawn from a study of spatial heterogeneity in lung cancer. Turning to the study itself: Taken at a median of around 22 months after resection, follow-up PBMC samples underwent sequencing when available.

Time point defined: blood at routine non-recurrence follow-up after resection. The sequenced material consisted of unsorted whole RNA from tumor, nontumor lung or frozen PBMC. Via MiXCR, TCRdb re-called the 5' RACE reads, giving one row per CDR3 protein. In the table there are tens of thousands of distinct CDR3 sequences, 6.5% to 9.5% of which are singletons. The source of this sequence is a male donor with early-stage non-small cell lung cancer. The input for sequencing was PBMCs, taken at follow-up. The chain is built from TRBV29-1 and TRBJ2-3; 7 bases agree with TRBD1. The CDR3 coding sequence is TGCAGCGTTAAAGGGGGCAACACAGATACGCAGTATTTT. It encodes CSVKGGNTDTQYF.